The 22 T cell receptor beta chains given below trace back to one sample, sequenced in a study of CXCR3-negative and CXCR3-positive naive CD8 T cells. UMI-tagged TRB cDNA libraries were built via 5' RACE. Each CDR3 protein gets one entry in TCRdb, which reprocessed the 5' RACE reads and gives no DNA. This sample's table has 7,000 to 9,000 distinct CDR3 sequences. The sequenced material came from naive CXCR3- CD8+ T cells from blood. Documented subset: CD45RO-CCR7+CD27+CD95- naive CD8+ T cells lacking CXCR3 (TNR3-). These receptors were collected from a human donor in good health. Some clones in this sample may be carry-over from other donors' samples.

V usage is TRBV29-1 and J usage is TRBJ2-1; TCRdb outputs TRBD1, but without DNA this stays unchecked. The CDR3 is made up of 11 amino acids. Looked up from germline, CDR1 is SQVTM and CDR2 is ANQGSEA. The CDR3 loop reads CSGQGAQGLFF.

In terms of frequency, this clonotype is medium-sized (0.01 to 0.1%). The chain carries TRBV10-3 and TRBJ2-1. Germline V gene sequence: CDR1 ENHRY, CDR2 SYGVKD. The CDR3 has 15 amino acids. The chain's CDR3 is CAITEDSSSYNEQFF.

This chain links TRBV5-1 with TRBJ2-2; no DNA is available, so the TRBD2 call from TCRdb remains unchecked. The germline V gene encodes CDR1 SGHRS and CDR2 YFSETQ. The CDR3 is made up of 16 amino acids. The CDR3 sequence is CASTLGGRPNTGELFF.

The chain recombines TRBV5-1 with TRBJ2-7; TCRdb selects TRBD2, and the lack of DNA leaves this call unchecked. This CDR3 is built from 15 residues. The V gene's germline CDR1 is SGHRS and CDR2 YFSETQ. Here the CDR3 reads CASSLGTGPAYEQYF.

By frequency, this clonotype is medium-sized (0.01 to 0.1%). The rearrangement uses TRBV21-1 and TRBJ1-1; TCRdb indicates TRBD1, and absent DNA this call remains unverified. TRBV21-1 is labeled a pseudogene. The CDR3 extends over 11 amino acids. CDR3 in amino acids: CATPTENEAFF.

V is TRBV20-1 and J is TRBJ2-1; the D call from TCRdb, TRBD2, cannot be confirmed without DNA. The germline CDR1 and CDR2 sequences are DFQATT and SNEGSKA (reference sequence). The CDR3 totals 15 residues. The CDR3: CSADPLAGGYNEQFF.

V gene TRBV25-1 combines with J gene TRBJ2-7; TCRdb's D call, TRBD1, is unchecked because there is no DNA. Germline CDR1 MGHDK, CDR2 SYGVNS. This CDR3 has 15 amino acids. The CDR3 region is CASSARDDPSYEQYF.

This chain uses TRBV20-1 with TRBJ2-7; TCRdb's D gene call, TRBD1, goes unchecked for lack of DNA. The V gene's germline CDR1 is DFQATT and CDR2 SNEGSKA (reference sequence). This CDR3 region has 14 residues. The CDR3 loop is CSARGDRQTYEQYF.

This clonotype registers medium-sized by frequency. The V and J genes are TRBV12-3 or TRBV12-4 and TRBJ2-7; there is no DNA to check the TCRdb D call of TRBD1. This CDR3 comprises 15 residues. The CDR3 is CASSLDRGGSYEQYF.

The rearrangement links TRBV29-1 to TRBJ2-1. The CDR3 consists of 14 residues. Per the germline V gene, CDR1 is SQVTM and CDR2 is ANQGSEA. The CDR3 loop reads CSVVGYLKTNEQFF.

This clonotype shows up as medium-sized (0.01 to 0.1%) by frequency. The V call is TRBV4-3, the J call TRBJ2-1; TCRdb outputs TRBD2, but without DNA this stays unchecked. The CDR3 length is 17 residues. Germline lookup yields CDR1 LGHNA and CDR2 YSLEER. The CDR3 is CASSSGTSGRIHNEQFF.

The chain is built from TRBV14 and TRBJ2-5. The CDR3 consists of 12 residues. Germline CDR1 and CDR2: SGHDN and FVKESK. The CDR3 sequence: CASSQGLETQYF.

The V call is TRBV28, the J call TRBJ2-1. Germline V gives CDR1 MDHEN, CDR2 SYDVKM. The CDR3 length is 12 residues. CDR3 sequence: CASSLRYNEQFF.

V and J are TRBV25-1 and TRBJ2-7; TCRdb returns TRBD2, unconfirmable since there is no DNA. CDR1 is MGHDK and CDR2 is SYGVNS in the germline V gene. The CDR3 consists of 16 residues. The CDR3 here is CASSQKSHNVIDEQYF.

Considering frequency, this clonotype is medium-sized. The V and J genes are TRBV19 and TRBJ2-6; TCRdb returns TRBD2, unconfirmable since there is no DNA. The V gene's germline CDR1 is LNHDA and CDR2 SQIVND (reference sequence). The CDR3 length is 15 residues. CDR3: CASSIIRAGANVLTF.

V usage is TRBV27 and J usage is TRBJ2-3; TCRdb calls TRBD1, which cannot be checked without DNA. The CDR3 length is 16 residues. The germline gives CDR1 MNHEY, CDR2 SMNVEV (reference sequence). The CDR3 region is CASSLTPNPFTDTQYF.

J is TRBJ2-1 and V is TRBV6-5. In germline, CDR1 is MNHEY, CDR2 SVGAGI. This CDR3 contains 14 residues. CDR3 sequence reads: CASSYSDEFNEQFF.

This clonotype is identified as medium-sized from frequency. CDR3: CASSLDIRDNYNEQFF. This chain links TRBV5-1 with TRBJ2-1; the TRBD1 assignment by TCRdb is unverifiable without DNA. This CDR3 spans 16 amino acids. Germline V CDR1 and CDR2: SGHRS, YFSETQ.

Frequency places this clonotype as medium-sized. V is TRBV7-9 and J is TRBJ2-7; TCRdb's D gene call, TRBD2, goes unchecked for lack of DNA. CDR1 and CDR2 from the germline V gene are SEHNR and FQNEAQ (reference sequence). The CDR3 has 14 residues. The CDR3 is CASSSSLAGYEQYF. Based on the CDR3 plus reference TRBV7-9 and TRBJ2-7, the full variable domain is DTGVSQNPRHKITKRGQNVTFRCDPISEHNRLYWYRQTLGQGPEFLTYFQNEAQLEKSRLLSDRFSAERPKGSFSTLEIQRTEQGDSAMYLCASSSSLAGYEQYFGPGTRLTVT.

This clonotype is called medium-sized (0.01 to 0.1%) based on its frequency. The chain joins TRBV29-1 to TRBJ2-1; the D call from TCRdb, TRBD2, cannot be confirmed without DNA. The CDR3 is 12 amino acids. Germline V lookup: CDR1 SQVTM, CDR2 ANQGSEA. The CDR3 here is CSVWTSSGEQFF.

The chain employs TRBV25-1 and TRBJ1-5; TCRdb calls TRBD1, which cannot be checked without DNA. There are 13 residues in the CDR3. The germline V gene encodes CDR1 MGHDK and CDR2 SYGVNS. The CDR3 spells CASGPGAGQPQHF. Looking up the rest from reference TRBV25-1 and TRBJ1-5 gives the full variable domain: EADIYQTPRYLVIGTGKKITLECSQTMGHDKMYWYQQDPGMELHLIHYSYGVNSTEKGDLSSESTVSRIRTEHFPLTLESARPSHTSQYLCASGPGAGQPQHFGDGTRLSIL.

The chain links TRBV5-4 to TRBJ1-6; as DNA is missing, the TRBD1 call by TCRdb cannot be tested. This CDR3 comprises 13 residues. Per germline, CDR1 SGHNT and CDR2 YYREEE (reference sequence). The CDR3 is CASSSDGAAPLHF. The whole variable domain, remainder taken from reference TRBV5-4 and TRBJ1-6, is ETGVTQSPTHLIKTRGQQVTLRCSSQSGHNTVSWYQQALGQGPQFIFQYYREEENGRGNFPPRFSGLQFPNYSSELNVNALELDDSALYLCASSSDGAAPLHFGNGTRLTVT.